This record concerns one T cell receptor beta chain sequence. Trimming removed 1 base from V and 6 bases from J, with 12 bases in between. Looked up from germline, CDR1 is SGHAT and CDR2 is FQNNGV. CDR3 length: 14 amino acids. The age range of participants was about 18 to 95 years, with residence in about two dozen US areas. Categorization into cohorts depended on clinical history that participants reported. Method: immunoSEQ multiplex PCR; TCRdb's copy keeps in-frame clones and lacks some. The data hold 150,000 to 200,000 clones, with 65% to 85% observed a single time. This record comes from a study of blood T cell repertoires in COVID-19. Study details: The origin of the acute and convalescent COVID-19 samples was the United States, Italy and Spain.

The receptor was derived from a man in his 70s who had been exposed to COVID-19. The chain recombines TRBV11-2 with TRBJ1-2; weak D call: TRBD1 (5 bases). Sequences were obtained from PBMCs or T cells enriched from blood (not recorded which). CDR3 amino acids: CASSLGPTADGYTF. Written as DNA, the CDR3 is TGTGCCAGCAGCTTAGGGCCGACAGCAGATGGCTACACCTTC.